One T cell receptor (beta chain) is described in this entry. Its antigen is still unknown. Possible read error: a much larger clone is one base away. The CDR3 loop spans 13 amino acids. The germline V gene has CDR1 SQVTM and CDR2 ANQGSEA. V lost 6 bases, J lost 4 bases, and 15 bases lay in between. Sample-barcoded 5' priming and a J-beta primer mix drove a second PCR of about 7 to 12 cycles. TCRdb reprocessed the 5' RACE reads with MiXCR, giving one entry per CDR3 protein. The sample has 1.5 million to 2 million distinct CDR3 sequences; 28% are singletons. This sample is drawn from a study of blood T cells in healthy people across ages. A minimum of 6.5 million PBMCs was isolated per sample. Notes on the study in general: Higher naive T cell percentage went strongly together with higher TCR beta diversity.

The clonotype was recovered from a young woman in good health. The source material was blood. The chain combines TRBV29-1 with TRBJ1-2; D not resolved. The CDR3 loop reads CSVLRAGGYGYTF. DNA of the CDR3: TGCAGCGTCCTAAGAGCGGGCGGCTATGGCTACACCTTC. The full variable domain, completed using reference TRBV29-1 and TRBJ1-2, is SAVISQKPSRDICQRGTSLTIQCQVDSQVTMMFWYRQQPGQSLTLIATANQGSEATYESGFVIDKFPISRPNLTFSTLTVSNMSPEDSSIYLCSVLRAGGYGYTFGSGTRLTVV.